This T cell receptor beta chain was captured by sequencing in a study of cytomegalovirus exposure and HLA in healthy donors (dated by TCRdb to the late 2010s). About the full investigation: According to an earlier analysis of 587 of the donors, about 190 million T cells yielded over 100 million unique TCR beta sequences and 276 Gb of sequence data. An early release that covered more than 550 HLA-typed donors contained approximately 300 gigabases of sequencing data and roughly 84 million unique TCR sequences. The genetic ancestry cluster associated with self-reported Caucasian donors included 81% of the roughly 400 genotyped donors. The aim of the study was to test whether cataloging public T cell receptors could identify signatures of past pathogen exposure. The T cell repertoires of under 700 subjects were profiled by immunosequencing and related to cytomegalovirus serostatus. A separate validation cohort of 100 to 150 different subjects was used in addition to the roughly 700-subject first cohort. High-throughput TCR immunosequencing, statistical association of individual TCRs with disease status, and machine learning were combined to predict cytomegalovirus infection status. A later analysis re-analyzed previously published TCR beta repertoires from 666 donors and added high-resolution HLA genotyping to study TCR occurrence patterns. Rather than using new phenotypic data, the later analysis identified candidate immune exposures from TCR beta sequences and from how often those sequences occurred across donors. An earlier analysis of around 580 of the donors used high-throughput TCR beta sequencing to judge whether each TCR beta V gene segment behaved as functional or pseudogenic. Donor age, sex, ethnicity and CMV serostatus were compiled alongside the repertoire data. A later genetic analysis used genome-wide SNP genotypes for about three fifths of the 666 donors, treating that subset as a discovery cohort. All discovery cohort repertoires had been generated on a single sequencing platform. Class I and class II HLA loci were covered by the typing at four-digit resolution. The number of typed donors differed by locus: about 629-630 for A, B, C, DRB1 and DQB1; 522 for DQA1; around 610 for DPA1; and about 450 for DPB1. Because of strong linkage in the cohort, a handful of DR-DQ haplotypes were treated as single units for association and clustering. Across about 370 genotyped donors of the cohort, an average of about 200,000 unique TCR beta nucleotide sequences per donor were sequenced, and roughly 18% of those sequences were non-productive. General findings and caveats noted by the study authors: Linkage disequilibrium might explain the correlated functional status among segregating V segments, but an unknown experimental factor could not be excluded. In the study, about 150 TCR beta chains were listed as associated with cytomegalovirus. In a later analysis, HLA-associated TCR beta chains showed more clonal expansion and lower generation probabilities than non-associated chains that were equally common. According to a later analysis, TCR association rates differed among HLA loci, with DRB1 alleles showing the most associated TCRs and HLA-C alleles showing the fewest. In both the original and validation cohorts, the classifier was reported to diagnose cytomegalovirus status with high specificity and sensitivity. Some IMGT-functional V segments, including TRBV6-2 and TRBV6-3, could not be distinguished by the 87-base-pair reads and were therefore excluded. A further reported finding was that TCR beta sequences accurately predicted the HLA-A and HLA-B alleles for most subjects in the first cohort. In a later genetic analysis, a missense DCLRE1C variant was associated with V-gene and J-gene trimming of TCR beta chains, and the association was replicated in an independent cohort. The sequencing pipeline was judged likely to have produced a cluster of highly shared sequence variants as a technical artifact. The authors suggested that the approach could potentially be generalized to other disease states and immunological phenotypes. Specific HLA alleles were associated with about 17,000 TCR beta sequences at a false discovery rate of 0.05 in a later analysis. This cohort had only TCR beta chains sequenced, and the lack of alpha or paired-chain data limited which features could be detected. The presence/absence analyses assumed that sequencing depth was roughly uniform across donors, and that assumption may not be true. Assigning TCR associations to individual alleles was difficult when HLA alleles, especially DR and DQ, strongly co-occurred. A later genetic analysis reported fewer N-insertions in productive TCRs among donors in an Asian-associated ancestry cluster than the roughly 690-donor mean. According to a later analysis, most CMV-associated TCR beta chains appeared to be HLA-restricted, and the HLA associations seemed to be driven largely by CMV exposure. For the cohort, immune exposure information was limited to CMV serostatus. The earlier analysis of fewer than 750 of the donors excluded approximately 15 rarely observed V segments, including chromosome 9 orphons, because counts were too low. In a later analysis, several top co-occurrence clusters were reported to appear linked to parvovirus B19, influenza, CMV and Epstein-Barr virus. Because HLA typing was missing for some donors at each locus, association tests included only the typed subset. In an earlier analysis of more than 450 of the donors, most TCR beta V segments were observed in productive rearrangements about 87% or about 30% of the time, broadly matching IMGT annotations. Most TCR sequences were seen in very few donors, while some public TCRs were found in many individuals. A few of the identified cytomegalovirus-associated TCR beta chains were confirmed in vitro to be specific for cytomegalovirus antigens.

In total, just over 650 healthy bone marrow donors made up the cohort. Cohort members were all nominally healthy when sampled, although unrecorded immune exposures were likely present. The donor tested CMV seropositive, placing the donor among the roughly 270 seropositive members of the cohort. A peripheral blood sample was collected from each donor, and TCR beta sequencing was performed on peripheral blood mononuclear cells. The Qiagen DNeasy Blood Extraction Kit was used to extract genomic DNA from the blood cell samples. The table lists this clone with a few counts. Its antigen remains undetermined. No much larger clone is present one base from it, and per-base qualities are unavailable. V drops 6 bases and J drops 1 base, leaving 12 bases in between. The CDR3, cysteine through phenylalanine, is 15 amino acids long. Kept here is only the CDR3 DNA, which spans 45 bases and is read in frame from base 1. The germline V gene provides CDR1 MDHEN and CDR2 SYDVKM.

Receptor libraries were prepared by the immunoSEQ multiplex PCR assay. For the multiplex PCR, a mixture combining 60 forward primers for TCR Vbeta segments and 13 reverse primers for TCR Jbeta segments was used. The CDR3 region of rearranged TCR beta genes was amplified from genomic DNA with a multiplex PCR assay. Amplified TCR beta libraries were sequenced as 87-base-pair reads on the Illumina HiSeq System. Per the original workflow: In a later analysis, 70 million to 95 million unique TCR beta chains were counted across the 690 or so repertoires, and about 10 million of these chains were shared by at least two donors. To remove PCR and sequencing errors, raw reads were error-corrected and collapsed into unique sequences using a nearest-neighbor algorithm that merged closely related sequences. V, D and J gene segments were assigned by aligning CDR3 sequences to IMGT reference sequences. For a sequence to be retained, at least a six-nucleotide match to both a V gene segment and a J gene segment was required. A rearrangement was called productive if the CDR3 had no stop codons and remained in frame with V and J, and every other rearrangement was called non-productive. CDR3 was defined according to IMGT convention as the region running from the second conserved V-encoded cysteine to the conserved J-encoded phenylalanine. Sequences without an unambiguous match to a single V gene segment were excluded from the earlier analysis of approximately 560 of the donors. In an earlier analysis of a few hundred of the donors, a V segment was called functional when productive rearrangements were above 56.7%, and segregating when the standard deviation between donors exceeded 5%. A statistical classification framework was built to diagnose cytomegalovirus status from the catalog of TCR beta chain sequences. In a later analysis, V and J genes were assigned by comparing TCR nucleotide sequences against IMGT/GENE-DB human TR gene sequences. Using the TCRdist pipeline, a later analysis assigned CDR3 sequences along with most-parsimonious VDJ recombination scenarios. A later analysis defined each TCR beta chain by its CDR3 amino acid sequence plus V-gene family, and excluded reads lacking a unique V-gene family. A later analysis removed 592 highly shared, low-generation-probability nucleotide sequences to deal with suspected cross-contamination and a sequencing artifact. A later analysis calculated a clonal expansion index for each public chain from normalized within-repertoire ranks of inferred template counts. Generation probabilities in a later analysis came from a VDJ recombination model fitted to out-of-frame rearrangements, and those results were checked against IGoR. Hypergeometric tests were used in a later analysis to score TCR-TCR, TCR-HLA and TCR-CMV co-occurrence, with a repertoire-size bias correction applied to the TCR pairs. In a later analysis, false discovery rates were estimated by permuting HLA or CMV assignments 20 times. A later analysis grouped co-occurring TCRs with DBSCAN, adding TCRdist sequence similarity when clustering within HLA-allele-positive subsets. Co-occurrence clustering excluded repertoires with fewer than 30,000 or more than 120,000 public chains, plus five with anomalous nucleotide sharing. As stored in TCRdb, this immuneACCESS dataset retains in-frame rearrangements with V and J assigned. A fraction of the clones does not appear; measured against another copy, unresolved V genes explain less than half of the discrepancy, and the remainder lacks a known reason. That table is the source of V, J and clone size, and D and trimming were worked out from the DNA. The sample includes 160,000 or so clones, with around four fifths observed a single time. 9.7% of the sample rests with the top ten.

Sequenced: PBMCs. This receptor was taken from a man between 18 and 35 years old in good health and CMV-seropositive. The chain is encoded by TRBV28 joined to TRBJ1-4; TRBD1 is a weak D gene call, 5 bases matching. The DNA reads TGTGCCAGCAGAGGTTGGGGCTTAACTAATGAAAAACTGTTTTTT. Translation gives CASRGWGLTNEKLFF.